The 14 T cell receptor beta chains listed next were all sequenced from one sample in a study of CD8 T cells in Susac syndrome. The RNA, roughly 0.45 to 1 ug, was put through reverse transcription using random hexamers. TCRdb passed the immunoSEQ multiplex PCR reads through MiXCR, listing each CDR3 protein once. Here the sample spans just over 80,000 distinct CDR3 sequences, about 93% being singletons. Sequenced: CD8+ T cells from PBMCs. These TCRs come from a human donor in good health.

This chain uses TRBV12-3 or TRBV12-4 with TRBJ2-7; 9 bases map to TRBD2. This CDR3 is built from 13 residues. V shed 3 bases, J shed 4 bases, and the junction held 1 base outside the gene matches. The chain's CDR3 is CASSFSGGYEQYF. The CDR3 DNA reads TGTGCCAGCAGTTTTAGCGGGGGATACGAGCAGTACTTC.

The CDR3 reads CASSQDRDSQPQHF. The CDR3 coding sequence is TGCGCCAGCAGCCAAGATAGGGATTCTCAGCCCCAGCATTTT. The chain employs TRBV4-1 and TRBJ1-5; no reliable D call. The CDR3 spans 14 residues. Trimming left V 0 bases short and J 6 bases short, with 9 bases between. Germline values: CDR1 MGHRA, CDR2 YSYEKL.

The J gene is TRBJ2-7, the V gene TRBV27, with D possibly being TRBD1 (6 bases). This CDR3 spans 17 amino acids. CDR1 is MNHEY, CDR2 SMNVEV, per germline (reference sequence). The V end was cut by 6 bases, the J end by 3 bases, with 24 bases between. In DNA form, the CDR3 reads TGTGCCAGCAGGATGACCCAGAAAGGGGGTAGATTCTACGAGCAGTACTTC. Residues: CASRMTQKGGRFYEQYF.

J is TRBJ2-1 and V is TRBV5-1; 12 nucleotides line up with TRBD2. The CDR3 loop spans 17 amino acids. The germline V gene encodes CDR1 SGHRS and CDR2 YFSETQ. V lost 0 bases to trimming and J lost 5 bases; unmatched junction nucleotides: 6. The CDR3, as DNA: TGCGCCAGCAGCTTGGTGTGGCTAGCGGGAGGGAACAATGAGCAGTTCTTC. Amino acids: CASSLVWLAGGNNEQFF.

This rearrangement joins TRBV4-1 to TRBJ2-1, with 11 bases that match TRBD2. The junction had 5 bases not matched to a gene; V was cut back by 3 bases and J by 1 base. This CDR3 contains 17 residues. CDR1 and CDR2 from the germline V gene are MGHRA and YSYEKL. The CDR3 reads CASSHGGLAVSYNEQFF. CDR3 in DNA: TGCGCCAGCAGCCATGGGGGACTAGCGGTGTCCTACAATGAGCAGTTCTTC.

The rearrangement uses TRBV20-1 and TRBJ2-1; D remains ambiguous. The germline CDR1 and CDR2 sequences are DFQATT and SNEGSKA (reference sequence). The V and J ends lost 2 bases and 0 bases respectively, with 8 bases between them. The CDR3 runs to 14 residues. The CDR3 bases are TGCAGTGCTAGAACCTGGGGCTCCTACAATGAGCAGTTCTTC. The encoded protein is CSARTWGSYNEQFF.

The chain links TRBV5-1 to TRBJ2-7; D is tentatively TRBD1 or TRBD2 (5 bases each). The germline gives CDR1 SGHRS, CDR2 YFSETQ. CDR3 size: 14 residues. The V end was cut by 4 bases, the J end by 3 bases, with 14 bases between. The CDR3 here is CASSAYGALYEQYF. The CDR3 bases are TGCGCCAGCAGCGCTTACGGGGCCCTCTACGAGCAGTACTTC. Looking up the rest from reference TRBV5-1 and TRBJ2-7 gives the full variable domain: KAGVTQTPRYLIKTRGQQVTLSCSPISGHRSVSWYQQTPGQGLQFLFEYFSETQRNKGNFPGRFSGRQFSNSRSEMNVSTLELGDSALYLCASSAYGALYEQYFGPGTRLTVT.

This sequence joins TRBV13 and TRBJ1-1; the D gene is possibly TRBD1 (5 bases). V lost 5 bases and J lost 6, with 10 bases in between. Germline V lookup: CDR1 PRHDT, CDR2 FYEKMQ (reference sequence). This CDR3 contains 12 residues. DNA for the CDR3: TGTGCCAGCAGCGTCCAGACAGCTGAAGCTTTCTTT. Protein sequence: CASSVQTAEAFF.

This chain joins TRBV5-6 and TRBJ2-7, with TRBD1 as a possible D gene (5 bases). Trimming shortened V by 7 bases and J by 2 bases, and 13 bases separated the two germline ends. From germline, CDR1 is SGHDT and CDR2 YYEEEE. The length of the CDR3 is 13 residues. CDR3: CASQVQGPYEQYV. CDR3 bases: TGTGCCAGCCAAGTCCAGGGTCCCTACGAGCAGTACGTC.

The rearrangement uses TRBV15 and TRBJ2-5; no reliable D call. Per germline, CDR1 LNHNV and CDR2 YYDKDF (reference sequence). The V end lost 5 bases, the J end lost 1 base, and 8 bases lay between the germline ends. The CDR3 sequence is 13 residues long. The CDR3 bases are TGTGCCACCAGCGTCAGGCTCCAAGAGACCCAGTACTTC. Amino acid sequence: CATSVRLQETQYF.

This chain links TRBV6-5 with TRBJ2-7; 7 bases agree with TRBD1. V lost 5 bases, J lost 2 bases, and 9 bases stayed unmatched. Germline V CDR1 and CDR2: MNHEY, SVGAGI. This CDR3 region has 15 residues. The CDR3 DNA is TGTGCCAGCAGTCTTTTGACAGGGCGACCCTACGAGCAGTACTTC. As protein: CASSLLTGRPYEQYF.

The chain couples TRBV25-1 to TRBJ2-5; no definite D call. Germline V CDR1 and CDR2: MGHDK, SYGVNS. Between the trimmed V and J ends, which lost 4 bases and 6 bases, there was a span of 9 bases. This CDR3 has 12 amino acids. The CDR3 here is CASSAGPKTQYF. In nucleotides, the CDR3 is TGTGCCAGCAGTGCGGGTCCCAAGACCCAGTACTTC.

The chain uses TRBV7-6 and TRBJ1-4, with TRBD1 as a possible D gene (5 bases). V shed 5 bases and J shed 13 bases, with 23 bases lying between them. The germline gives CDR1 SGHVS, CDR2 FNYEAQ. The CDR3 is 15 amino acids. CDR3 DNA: TGTGCCAGCAGCACAGGTTCCGGTCCCGGGTCGGGACTGTTTTTT. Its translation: CASSTGSGPGSGLFF.

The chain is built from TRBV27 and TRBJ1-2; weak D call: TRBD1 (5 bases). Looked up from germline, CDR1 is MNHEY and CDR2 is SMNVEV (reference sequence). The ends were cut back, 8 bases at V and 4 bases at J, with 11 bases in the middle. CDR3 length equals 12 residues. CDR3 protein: CASSDSIYGYTF. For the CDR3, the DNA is TGTGCCAGCTCAGACAGCATCTATGGCTACACCTTC.